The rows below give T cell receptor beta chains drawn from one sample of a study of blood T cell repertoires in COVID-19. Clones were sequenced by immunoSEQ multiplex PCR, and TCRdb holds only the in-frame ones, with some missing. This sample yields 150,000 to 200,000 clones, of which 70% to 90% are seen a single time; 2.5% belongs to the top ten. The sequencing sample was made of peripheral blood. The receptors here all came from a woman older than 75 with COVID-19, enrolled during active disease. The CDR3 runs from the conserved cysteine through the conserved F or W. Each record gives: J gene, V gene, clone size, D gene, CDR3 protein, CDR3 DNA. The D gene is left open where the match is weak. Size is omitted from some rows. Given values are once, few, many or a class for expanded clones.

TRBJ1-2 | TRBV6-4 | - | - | CASRVEAALPSGYTF | TGTGCCAGCAGGGTGGAGGCAGCCCTCCCTAGCGGCTACACCTTC
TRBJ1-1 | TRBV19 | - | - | CASSKGSLGNTEAFF | TGTGCCAGCTCGAAAGGGAGTCTGGGGAACACTGAAGCTTTCTTT
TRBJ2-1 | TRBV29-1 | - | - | CSVEERRVGGQFF | TGCAGCGTTGAGGAACGACGGGTTGGCGGGCAGTTCTTC
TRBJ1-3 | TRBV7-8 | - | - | CASSLSRLSGNTIYF | TGTGCCAGCAGCTTATCAAGACTCTCTGGAAACACCATATATTTT
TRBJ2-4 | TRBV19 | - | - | CASSIGGLAKNIQYF | TGTGCCAGTAGTATCGGCGGCTTAGCCAAAAACATTCAGTACTTC
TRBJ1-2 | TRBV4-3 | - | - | CASSRTDTYNYGYTF | TGCGCCAGCAGCCGAACGGACACCTATAACTATGGCTACACCTTC
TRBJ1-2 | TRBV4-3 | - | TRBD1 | CASSFQPGGGALGAYGYTF | TGCGCCAGCAGCTTCCAACCGGGAGGGGGCGCCCTAGGAGCCTATGGCTACACCTTC
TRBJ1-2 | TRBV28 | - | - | CASRQGFHGYTF | TGTGCCAGCAGACAGGGCTTCCATGGCTACACCTTC
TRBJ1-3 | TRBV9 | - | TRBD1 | CASSVGDRTSGNTIYF | TGTGCCAGCAGCGTAGGGGACAGGACCTCTGGAAACACCATATATTTT
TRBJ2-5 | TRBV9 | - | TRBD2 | CASSVLDGLAGAETQYF | TGTGCCAGCAGCGTGTTGGACGGGCTAGCGGGAGCAGAGACCCAGTACTTC
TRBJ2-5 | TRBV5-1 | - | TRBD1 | CASSPGQRIETQYF | TGCGCCAGCAGCCCGGGACAGAGGATCGAGACCCAGTACTTC
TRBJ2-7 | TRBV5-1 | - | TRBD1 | CASSTRTGRTYEQYF | TGCGCCAGCAGCACCAGGACAGGGAGGACCTACGAGCAGTACTTC
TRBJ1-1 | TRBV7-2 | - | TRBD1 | CASSSTQGDTEAFF | TGTGCCAGCAGCTCTACACAGGGGGACACTGAAGCTTTCTTT
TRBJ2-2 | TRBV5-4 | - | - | CASRIDAYTGELFF | TGTGCCAGCAGGATAGATGCATACACCGGGGAGCTGTTTTTT
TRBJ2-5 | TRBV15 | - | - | CATSIGRGIQETQYF | TGTGCCACCAGCATAGGGAGGGGGATCCAAGAGACCCAGTACTTC
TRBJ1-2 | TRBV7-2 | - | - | CASSLTQTNTF | TGTGCCAGCAGCTTAACACAGACGAACACCTTC
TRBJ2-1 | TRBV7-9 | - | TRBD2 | CASSLRGLINNEQFF | TGTGCCAGCAGCCTCCGGGGACTAATTAACAATGAGCAGTTCTTC
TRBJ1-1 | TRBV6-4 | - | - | CASSAERGTEAFF | TGTGCCAGCAGTGCAGAAAGAGGAACTGAAGCTTTCTTT
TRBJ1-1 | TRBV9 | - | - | CASSVDAQNTEAFF | TGTGCCAGCAGCGTAGATGCGCAGAACACTGAAGCTTTCTTT
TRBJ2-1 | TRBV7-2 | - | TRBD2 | CASSYRTSPDNEQFF | TGTGCCAGCAGCTACCGGACTAGTCCCGACAATGAGCAGTTCTTC
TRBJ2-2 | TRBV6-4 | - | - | CASSREFDGTGELFF | TGTGCCAGCAGTCGGGAGTTTGACGGAACCGGGGAGCTGTTTTTT
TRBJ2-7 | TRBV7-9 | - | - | CASSLGGGQGRTYEQYF | TGTGCCAGCAGCTTAGGGGGTGGGCAGGGCCGAACCTACGAGCAGTACTTC
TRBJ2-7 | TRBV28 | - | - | CASSLNWIGYYEQYF | TGTGCCAGCAGTTTAAATTGGATCGGGTACTACGAGCAGTACTTC
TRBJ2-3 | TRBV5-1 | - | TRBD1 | CASSRDRGKSTQYF | TGCGCCAGCAGCCGGGACAGGGGGAAGAGTACGCAGTATTTT
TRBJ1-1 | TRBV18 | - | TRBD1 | CASSLLQGDTEAFF | TGTGCCAGCTCACTGCTCCAGGGGGACACTGAAGCTTTCTTT
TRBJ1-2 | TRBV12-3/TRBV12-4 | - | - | CASRWGRYGYTF | TGTGCCAGCAGGTGGGGGCGGTATGGCTACACCTTC
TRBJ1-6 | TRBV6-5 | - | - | CASSVYNSPLHF | TGTGCCAGCAGCGTCTATAATTCACCCCTCCACTTT
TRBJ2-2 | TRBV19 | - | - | CATTPRGDISNTGELFF | TGTGCCACTACACCCAGAGGGGACATCAGCAACACCGGGGAGCTGTTTTTT
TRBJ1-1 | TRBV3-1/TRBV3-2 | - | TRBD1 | CASSQVPGGTEAFF | TGTGCCAGCAGCCAAGTTCCAGGGGGGACTGAAGCTTTCTTT
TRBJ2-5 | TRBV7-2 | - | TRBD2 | CASSLETSSWETQYF | TGTGCCAGCAGCTTAGAGACTAGCTCTTGGGAGACCCAGTACTTC
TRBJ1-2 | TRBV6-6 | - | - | CASSRRRGLLFYGYTF | TGTGCCAGCAGTCGACGCAGGGGTTTGCTTTTTTATGGCTACACCTTC
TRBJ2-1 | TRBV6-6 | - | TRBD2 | CASSQLGEGKKFF | TGTGCCAGCAGCCAGTTGGGGGAGGGGAAAAAGTTCTTC
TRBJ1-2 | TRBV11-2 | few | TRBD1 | CASSPVGQGRHGYTF | TGTGCCAGCAGCCCCGTAGGACAGGGGAGACATGGCTACACCTTC
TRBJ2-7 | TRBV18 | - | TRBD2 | CASSHLGTSGAYEQYF | TGTGCCAGCTCACACCTAGGGACTAGCGGAGCCTACGAGCAGTACTTC
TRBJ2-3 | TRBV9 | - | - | CASSVAVSTDTQYF | TGTGCCAGCAGCGTAGCTGTTAGCACAGATACGCAGTATTTT
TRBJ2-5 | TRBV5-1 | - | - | CASSSGWEETQYF | TGCGCCAGCAGCTCGGGGTGGGAAGAGACCCAGTACTTC
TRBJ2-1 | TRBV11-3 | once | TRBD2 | CASSPRGSGSSYNEQFF | TGTGCCAGCAGCCCCCGGGGTAGCGGGAGTTCCTACAATGAGCAGTTCTTC